These 26 T cell receptor beta chains came from one sample sequenced in a study of OX40 agonist ivuxolimab in advanced cancers. Produced via immunoSEQ multiplex PCR; TCRdb's table is partial and in-frame only. The sample has about 54,000 clones, roughly 81% seen once. The material was CD4+ or CD8+ T cells sorted from blood, obtained in a trial of the OX40 agonist ivuxolimab. The receptors were gathered from an adult with an advanced solid tumor such as melanoma, head and neck, liver or kidney cancer.

This chain links TRBV27 with TRBJ1-1, with a weak D call TRBD1 (5 bases). Trimming took off 2 bases at V and 1 base at J, with 14 bases between the two ends. The CDR3 sequence is 16 residues long. Germline V gene sequence: CDR1 MNHEY, CDR2 SMNVEV (reference sequence). This chain's CDR3 is CASSLVGLGANTEAFF. The DNA for the CDR3 is TGTGCCAGCAGTTTAGTGGGGTTAGGGGCGAACACTGAAGCTTTCTTT.

V gene TRBV18 combines with J gene TRBJ2-3, with D uncertain. Germline V gene sequence: CDR1 KGHSH, CDR2 LQKENI. V was pared by 3 bases and J by 2 bases, with 0 bases between. This CDR3 is 11 amino acids long. DNA of the CDR3: TGTGCCAGCTCACCCACAGATACGCAGTATTTT. Amino acids: CASSPTDTQYF.

The J gene is TRBJ2-7, the V gene TRBV7-9; D may be TRBD2 (6 bases). Trimming left V 4 bases short and J 3 bases short, with 7 bases between. Germline CDR1 SEHNR, CDR2 FQNEAQ (reference sequence). This CDR3 spans 12 amino acids. The CDR3 coding sequence is TGTGCCAGCAGCTGGGGGGACTACGAGCAGTACTTC. It specifies CASSWGDYEQYF. Looking up the rest from reference TRBV7-9 and TRBJ2-7 gives the full variable domain: DTGVSQNPRHKITKRGQNVTFRCDPISEHNRLYWYRQTLGQGPEFLTYFQNEAQLEKSRLLSDRFSAERPKGSFSTLEIQRTEQGDSAMYLCASSWGDYEQYFGPGTRLTVT.

The chain combines TRBV28 with TRBJ2-3; 14 bases match TRBD2. CDR3 size: 17 residues. J gave up 5 bases and V 6 bases, and 10 bases lay outside the gene matches. Germline lookup yields CDR1 MDHEN and CDR2 SYDVKM. The CDR3 sequence: CASSPGTSGSLVDTQYF. As DNA, the CDR3 is TGTGCCAGCAGCCCCGGGACTAGCGGGAGTTTGGTAGATACGCAGTATTTT.

The chain combines TRBV5-1 with TRBJ1-3; TRBD1 aligns across 7 bases. The ends lost 4 bases at V and 4 bases at J; junction bases unmatched: 8. The CDR3 covers 15 residues. CDR1 is SGHRS, CDR2 YFSETQ, per germline. CDR3 coding DNA: TGCGCCAGCAGCCGTGCCGGGACAGTCGGAAACACCATATATTTT. Protein: CASSRAGTVGNTIYF.

The chain employs TRBV5-4 and TRBJ2-3; 9 bases are a match to TRBD1. After removal of 5 bases from V and 5 bases from J, the junction contained 9 bases not matched to a gene. The germline CDR1 and CDR2 sequences are SGHNT and YYREEE (reference sequence). CDR3 length: 15 amino acids. The DNA of the CDR3 is TGTGCCAGCAGTACAGGGGGCGCGTCTAAAGATACGCAGTATTTT. It is translated as CASSTGGASKDTQYF.

The chain recombines TRBV2 with TRBJ2-1; maybe TRBD1 (5 bases). This CDR3 comprises 15 residues. V lost 6 bases and J lost 8, with 20 bases in between. Germline V gene sequence: CDR1 SNHLY, CDR2 FYNNEI. CDR3 in DNA: TGTGCCAGCAGCTCTGACAGTTTTAGGCGCGATGAGCAGTTCTTC. Residues: CASSSDSFRRDEQFF.

This clone was detected once. V usage is TRBV11-2 and J usage is TRBJ1-1; 8 nucleotides agree with TRBD1. CDR3 size: 16 residues. Losses at the gene ends were 3 bases for V and 6 bases for J; bases not matched to a gene: 12. The germline V gene has CDR1 SGHAT and CDR2 FQNNGV. The DNA of the CDR3 is TGTGCCAGCAGCTTCAGGGGGCAGGGTTGGTTCCCTGAAGCTTTCTTT. This codes for CASSFRGQGWFPEAFF.

This chain joins TRBV30 and TRBJ1-2; no clear D gene. V lost 0 bases and J 6 bases, leaving 14 bases between the germline ends. CDR1 is GTSNPN, CDR2 SVGIG, per germline (reference sequence). The CDR3 is 14 amino acids. The CDR3 bases are TGTGCCTGGAGTGTAGGGCTTGAGGGTAATGGCTACACCTTC. It specifies CAWSVGLEGNGYTF.

This chain joins TRBV9 and TRBJ2-1, with D perhaps TRBD2 (7 bases). Germline values: CDR1 SGDLS, CDR2 YYNGEE. Trimming removed 4 bases at V and 8 bases at J, with 25 bases between. The CDR3 runs 17 residues. For the CDR3, the DNA is TGTGCCAGCAGCTCACCCCGAGGGGGAGGGCCGACGGATGAGCAGTTCTTC. It codes for CASSSPRGGGPTDEQFF.

This chain joins TRBV11-1 and TRBJ1-1, with unresolved D. This CDR3 spans 13 amino acids. Germline V CDR1 and CDR2: SGHAT, FQDESV (reference sequence). The V end lost 6 bases, the J end lost 0 bases, and 8 bases lay between the germline ends. CDR3 amino acids: CASRFMMNTEAFF. The DNA for the CDR3 is TGTGCCAGCAGGTTCATGATGAACACTGAAGCTTTCTTT.

CDR3 sequence: CASSLDLSTGNNEQFF. The DNA for the CDR3 is TGCGCCAGCAGCCTAGACCTCTCCACTGGGAACAATGAGCAGTTCTTC. The chain recombines TRBV5-1 with TRBJ2-1; D ambiguous. The germline V and J ends were trimmed by 4 bases and 5 bases, with 19 bases remaining between them. CDR1 is SGHRS and CDR2 is YFSETQ in the germline V gene. This CDR3 spans 16 amino acids.

The chain has TRBV23-1 and TRBJ2-5; tentatively, D is TRBD1 (5 bases). TRBV23-1 counts as an open reading frame of uncertain function. The CDR3 extends over 14 amino acids. V lost 0 bases, J lost 7 bases, and 12 bases lay in between. In nucleotides, the CDR3 is TGCGCCAGCAGTCAATCCCGACAGATCGGGACCCAGTACTTC. Translation gives CASSQSRQIGTQYF.

The rearrangement links TRBV7-2 to TRBJ2-3; D gene unclear. The CDR3 extends over 13 amino acids. Trimming removed 5 bases from V and 2 bases from J, with 8 bases in between. Germline CDR1 SGHTA, CDR2 FQGNSA. The DNA for the CDR3 is TGTGCCAGCAGCACTCAACTCACAGATACGCAGTATTTT. It encodes CASSTQLTDTQYF.

The chain has TRBV6-5 and TRBJ2-1; 10 nucleotides align to TRBD2. V lost 8 bases and J lost 4; bases outside the gene matches: 5. Germline V gene sequence: CDR1 MNHEY, CDR2 SVGAGI. This CDR3 region has 14 residues. The DNA of the CDR3 is TGTGCCAGCGGACTAGCGGCGGAATACAATGAGCAGTTCTTC. Translating gives CASGLAAEYNEQFF.

The chain links TRBV10-3 to TRBJ2-1; TRBD2 aligns across 8 bases. The V gene's germline CDR1 is ENHRY and CDR2 SYGVKD. The CDR3 consists of 17 residues. J lost 0 bases, V lost 3 bases, and 7 bases had no gene match. The CDR3 loop reads CAISEQIAGHSYNEQFF. CDR3 DNA: TGTGCCATCAGTGAACAAATAGCGGGGCACTCCTACAATGAGCAGTTCTTC.

The chain has TRBV7-9 and TRBJ2-6; TRBD2 agrees at 8 bases. Per germline, CDR1 SEHNR and CDR2 FQNEAQ (reference sequence). The junction had 12 bases not matched to a gene; V was cut back by 5 bases and J by 0 bases. This CDR3 spans 19 amino acids. CDR3 region: CASSAKLAALFSGANVLTF. In nucleotides, the CDR3 is TGTGCCAGCAGCGCCAAACTAGCGGCTCTCTTCTCTGGGGCCAACGTCCTGACTTTC.

The chain employs TRBV28 and TRBJ2-5; 8 positions agree with TRBD1. The trim removed 5 bases at V and 5 bases at J, leaving 7 bases unmatched. Germline loops: CDR1 MDHEN, CDR2 SYDVKM. There are 14 residues in the CDR3. The CDR3 spells CASSASGGWETQYF. In DNA form, the CDR3 reads TGTGCCAGCAGTGCCTCAGGGGGCTGGGAGACCCAGTACTTC.

The CDR3 nucleotides read TGTGCCAGCAGCCCCCGACCTGGACACACTGAAGCTTTCTTT. The encoded protein is CASSPRPGHTEAFF. The genes are TRBV9 and TRBJ1-1; D call uncertain. V was trimmed by 4 bases and J by 3 bases, leaving 13 bases between them. From germline, CDR1 is SGDLS and CDR2 YYNGEE. CDR3 length: 14 amino acids.

The chain joins TRBV5-4 to TRBJ2-7; 11 bases are a match to TRBD2. This CDR3 is built from 17 residues. The germline CDR1 and CDR2 sequences are SGHNT and YYREEE (reference sequence). With 3 bases clipped from V and 0 bases from J, the junction kept 8 bases outside the gene matches. CDR3 amino acids: CASSWSGTSGLSYEQYF. The CDR3 DNA is TGTGCCAGCAGCTGGTCTGGGACTAGCGGCCTCTCCTACGAGCAGTACTTC. Drawing the rest from reference TRBV5-4 and TRBJ2-7, the complete variable domain is ETGVTQSPTHLIKTRGQQVTLRCSSQSGHNTVSWYQQALGQGPQFIFQYYREEENGRGNFPPRFSGLQFPNYSSELNVNALELDDSALYLCASSWSGTSGLSYEQYFGPGTRLTVT.

The rearrangement joins TRBV5-4 to TRBJ2-2, with TRBD1 as a possible D gene (6 bases). The CDR3 has 15 amino acids. V was trimmed by 2 bases and J by 0 bases, leaving 8 bases between them. CDR1 and CDR2 from the germline V gene are SGHNT and YYREEE (reference sequence). The CDR3 sequence is CASSFDRPNTGELFF. The CDR3 DNA reads TGTGCCAGCAGCTTTGACAGGCCGAACACCGGGGAGCTGTTTTTT.

This chain uses TRBV5-1 with TRBJ2-7, with a possible D match to TRBD2 (5 bases). Per germline, CDR1 SGHRS and CDR2 YFSETQ. This CDR3 has 14 amino acids. Trimming took 5 bases from V and 7 from J, leaving 19 bases between them. The CDR3 protein is CASRREASSWEQYF. DNA of the CDR3: TGCGCCAGCAGACGCGAGGCTAGCTCTTGGGAGCAGTACTTC. The whole variable domain, remainder taken from reference TRBV5-1 and TRBJ2-7, is KAGVTQTPRYLIKTRGQQVTLSCSPISGHRSVSWYQQTPGQGLQFLFEYFSETQRNKGNFPGRFSGRQFSNSRSEMNVSTLELGDSALYLCASRREASSWEQYFGPGTRLTVT.

In nucleotides, the CDR3 is TGTGCCAGCAGCCTGCCGAATGTGGGACAGGGGGTCGAGCAGTACTTC. Amino acids: CASSLPNVGQGVEQYF. The chain couples TRBV11-2 to TRBJ2-7; 11 bases map to TRBD1. There are 16 residues in the CDR3. V was clipped by 5 bases and J by 6 bases; unmatched bases: 12. The germline V gene has CDR1 SGHAT and CDR2 FQNNGV.

The rearrangement links TRBV2 to TRBJ1-2, with 7 bases that match TRBD1. The CDR3 sequence is 15 residues long. From germline, CDR1 is SNHLY and CDR2 FYNNEI. V was clipped by 7 bases and J by 4 bases; unmatched bases: 12. For the CDR3, the DNA is TGTGCCAGCATTCCAGGGGGGGCAGGAGGCTATGGCTACACCTTC. As protein: CASIPGGAGGYGYTF.

The chain recombines TRBV19 with TRBJ2-7; D not resolved. Germline CDR1 LNHDA, CDR2 SQIVND (reference sequence). The ends were cut back, 5 bases at V and 2 bases at J, with 10 bases in the middle. The CDR3 consists of 13 residues. The CDR3 bases are TGTGCCAGTAGTTCCGCCCAGACCTACGAGCAGTACTTC. It specifies CASSSAQTYEQYF.

V is TRBV7-2 and J is TRBJ2-7; possible D gene TRBD2, 6 bases. Germline V gene sequence: CDR1 SGHTA, CDR2 FQGNSA. The CDR3 consists of 14 residues. V shed 5 bases and J shed 2 bases, with 13 bases lying between them. Written as DNA, the CDR3 is TGTGCCAGCAGCCCGGGCGGGGTGACCTACGAGCAGTACTTC. Protein product: CASSPGGVTYEQYF.